Included here is one T cell receptor (beta chain) sequence, with context. The antigen remains undetermined. Repertoires were generated with immunoSEQ multiplex PCR, while TCRdb's copy carries only in-frame clones and drops some. Of approximately 180,000 clones detected, around 90% appear once; the ten largest clones hold roughly 7.7%. The entry originates in a study of T cell responses to AZD1222 COVID-19 vaccine. Regarding the study as a whole: Close to half of spike-specific TCRs reportedly recognize unmutated variant regions. Donors, mostly white British, included more females; clonal diversity was possibly underestimated. Baseline antibody screening turned up just six or seven seropositive AZD1222 recipients.

V shed 5 bases and J shed 4 bases, with 12 bases lying between them. Germline-derived CDR1 and CDR2 are SGHAT and FQNNGV. This CDR3 is built from 13 residues. This specimen consisted of peripheral blood, obtained on day 0 of AZD1222 vaccination. The chain combines TRBV11-2 with TRBJ2-7; either TRBD1 or TRBD2 may fit D (6 bases each). The receptor's source is an adult in good health. The CDR3 here is CASSPTGAYEQYF. The CDR3 coding sequence is TGTGCCAGCAGCCCGACGGGGGCGTACGAGCAGTACTTC.